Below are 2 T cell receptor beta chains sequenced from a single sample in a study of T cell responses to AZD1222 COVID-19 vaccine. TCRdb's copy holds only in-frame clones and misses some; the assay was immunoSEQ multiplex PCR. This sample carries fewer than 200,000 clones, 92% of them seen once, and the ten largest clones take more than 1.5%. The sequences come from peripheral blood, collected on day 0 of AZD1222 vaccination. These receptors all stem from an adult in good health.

CDR3 sequence: CASTGNRANYGYTF. Here the CDR3 DNA reads TGTGCCAGCACAGGGAACAGGGCAAACTATGGCTACACCTTC. The chain has TRBV2 and TRBJ1-2; a weak D match, TRBD1 (6 bases). V lost 7 bases and J 2 bases, leaving 14 bases between the germline ends. The CDR3 runs 14 residues. Germline assignment: CDR1 SNHLY and CDR2 FYNNEI.

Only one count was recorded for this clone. CDR3 in amino acids: CASSPLTGSTDTQYF. CDR3 DNA sequence: TGTGCCAGCTCACCATTAACAGGGAGCACAGATACGCAGTATTTT. V and J are TRBV18 and TRBJ2-3; a weak D match, TRBD1 (6 bases). The germline V and J ends were trimmed by 2 bases and 0 bases, with 9 bases remaining between them. Germline CDR1 KGHSH, CDR2 LQKENI. The CDR3 totals 15 residues.